The entry below describes one TCR beta chain. The antigen is undetermined. The repertoire was sequenced with immunoSEQ multiplex PCR; TCRdb's copy has only in-frame clones and lacks some. Here the sample spans around 1.9 million clones, more than 85% being singletons. Trimming cost V 4 bases and J 5 bases, with 15 bases left between them. CDR3 size: 14 residues. Germline values: CDR1 SGHVS, CDR2 FNYEAQ. The sample belongs to a study of shared clonotypes between healthy human individuals. About the study: With ages of 18 to 49, the donors were two women and three men.

Study outcomes and limitations: It was anticipated that sequencing depth would influence how many clonotypes donors shared. A handful of donors showed sharing of about 4.8% of naive CD4 clonotypes.

Naive CD8 cells were CD45RO-negative, positively selected for CCR7, excluding terminally differentiated effector memory CD45RA+ cells. The rearrangement uses TRBV7-6 and TRBJ2-7; tentatively, D is TRBD1 (6 bases). The sequenced material came from naive CD8+ T cells from PBMCs. The receptor was derived from a man between 18 and 29 years old in good health. Some clones in this sample may be carry-over from other donors' samples. The CDR3 DNA sequence: TGTGCCAGCAGCTGGGGCCCAGGGGTGAACGAGCAGTACTTC. This sequence encodes CASSWGPGVNEQYF.